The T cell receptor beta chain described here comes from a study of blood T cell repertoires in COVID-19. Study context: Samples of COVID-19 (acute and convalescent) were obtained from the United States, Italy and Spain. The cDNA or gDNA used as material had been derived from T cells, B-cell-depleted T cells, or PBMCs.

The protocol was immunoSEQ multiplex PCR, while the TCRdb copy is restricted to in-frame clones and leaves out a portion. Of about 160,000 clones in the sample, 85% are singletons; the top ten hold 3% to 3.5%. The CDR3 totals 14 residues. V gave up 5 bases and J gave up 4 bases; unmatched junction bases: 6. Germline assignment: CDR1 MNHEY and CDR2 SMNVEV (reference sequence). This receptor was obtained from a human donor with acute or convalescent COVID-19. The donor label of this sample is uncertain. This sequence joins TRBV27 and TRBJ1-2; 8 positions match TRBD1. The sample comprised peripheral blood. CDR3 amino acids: CASSPWDRTYGYTF. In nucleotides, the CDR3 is TGTGCCAGCAGTCCCTGGGACAGGACCTATGGCTACACCTTC.